This is a list of T cell receptor beta chains from one sample in a study of blood T cells in healthy people across ages. TCRdb reprocessed the 5' RACE reads via MiXCR and lists one record per CDR3 protein. The repertoire has almost 1 million distinct CDR3 sequences, just over 50% of them found once; the top ten carry about a fifth. Sequenced sample: blood. The receptors derive from a woman aged 55-70 years in good health. Each CDR3 is given with its conserved first and last residue. The order of the fields is D gene, clone size, CDR3 length, J gene, V gene, CDR3 protein, CDR3 DNA. D genes are given only for firm matches. A row's size may be missing; if present it is once, few, many or a size class.

d_call: TRBD1; clone_size: -; cdr3_length: 18; j_call: TRBJ1-6; v_call: TRBV12-3/TRBV12-4; cdr3_aa: CASSLGTDSNSYDSPLHF; cdr3_nt: TGTGCCAGCAGCCTCGGGACAGACTCTAACTCCTATGATTCACCCCTCCACTTT
d_call: -; clone_size: many; cdr3_length: 15; j_call: TRBJ1-5; v_call: TRBV6-2/TRBV6-3; cdr3_aa: CASSYKWIPNQPQHF; cdr3_nt: TGTGCCAGCAGTTATAAGTGGATCCCGAATCAGCCCCAGCATTTT
d_call: TRBD1; clone_size: -; cdr3_length: 17; j_call: TRBJ2-7; v_call: TRBV28; cdr3_aa: CASSFIYRDRASYEQYF; cdr3_nt: TGTGCCAGCAGTTTTATTTACCGGGACAGGGCCTCCTACGAGCAGTACTTC
d_call: -; clone_size: few; cdr3_length: 13; j_call: TRBJ2-5; v_call: TRBV20-1; cdr3_aa: CSARPPPLETQYF; cdr3_nt: TGCAGTGCTAGGCCCCCTCCTCTAGAGACCCAGTACTTC
d_call: -; clone_size: -; cdr3_length: 14; j_call: TRBJ2-3; v_call: TRBV5-1; cdr3_aa: CASSLEPLTDTQYF; cdr3_nt: TGCGCCAGCAGCTTGGAACCATTAACAGATACGCAGTATTTT
d_call: -; clone_size: few; cdr3_length: 12; j_call: TRBJ1-2; v_call: TRBV12-3/TRBV12-4; cdr3_aa: CASSSIIYGYTF; cdr3_nt: TGTGCCAGCAGTTCCATCATCTATGGCTACACCTTC
d_call: -; clone_size: -; cdr3_length: 15; j_call: TRBJ1-6; v_call: TRBV7-8; cdr3_aa: CASSLAMGNNSPLHF; cdr3_nt: TGTGCCAGCAGCTTAGCGATGGGGAATAATTCACCCCTCCACTTT
d_call: TRBD2; clone_size: -; cdr3_length: 16; j_call: TRBJ2-3; v_call: TRBV24-1; cdr3_aa: CATSDRLAGIADTQYF; cdr3_nt: TGTGCCACCAGTGATCGACTAGCGGGCATAGCAGATACGCAGTATTTT
d_call: -; clone_size: -; cdr3_length: 12; j_call: TRBJ2-5; v_call: TRBV20-1; cdr3_aa: CSARKGSETQYF; cdr3_nt: TGCAGTGCCAGGAAGGGATCAGAGACCCAGTACTTC
d_call: -; clone_size: few; cdr3_length: 14; j_call: TRBJ2-7; v_call: TRBV3-1; cdr3_aa: CASSPDIRGYEQYF; cdr3_nt: TGTGCCAGCAGCCCGGACATTAGGGGGTACGAGCAGTACTTC
d_call: -; clone_size: few; cdr3_length: 13; j_call: TRBJ2-5; v_call: TRBV7-2; cdr3_aa: CASSYGQRETQYF; cdr3_nt: TGTGCCAGCAGCTACGGACAGAGAGAGACCCAGTACTTC
d_call: TRBD1; clone_size: few; cdr3_length: 15; j_call: TRBJ2-3; v_call: TRBV7-2; cdr3_aa: CASSLRDRVSDTQYF; cdr3_nt: TGTGCCAGCAGCTTGAGGGACAGGGTGTCAGATACGCAGTATTTT
d_call: -; clone_size: -; cdr3_length: 13; j_call: TRBJ2-1; v_call: TRBV6-2/TRBV6-3; cdr3_aa: CASRDRGLNEQFF; cdr3_nt: TGTGCCAGCAGAGACCGGGGCCTTAATGAGCAGTTCTTC
d_call: TRBD2; clone_size: -; cdr3_length: 14; j_call: TRBJ2-7; v_call: TRBV20-1; cdr3_aa: CSATPSGAANEQYF; cdr3_nt: TGCAGTGCTACTCCTAGCGGAGCCGCCAATGAGCAGTACTTC
d_call: TRBD2; clone_size: few; cdr3_length: 15; j_call: TRBJ2-1; v_call: TRBV20-1; cdr3_aa: CSARSDGRAINEQFF; cdr3_nt: TGCAGTGCTAGGAGCGATGGGAGGGCCATAAATGAGCAGTTCTTC
d_call: TRBD1; clone_size: few; cdr3_length: 13; j_call: TRBJ2-7; v_call: TRBV20-1; cdr3_aa: CSASRPTGREQYF; cdr3_nt: TGCAGTGCCTCCCGGCCGACAGGGCGCGAGCAGTACTTC
d_call: -; clone_size: few; cdr3_length: 12; j_call: TRBJ2-7; v_call: TRBV7-9; cdr3_aa: CASSLPTWEQYF; cdr3_nt: TGTGCCAGCAGTCTCCCCACTTGGGAGCAGTACTTC
d_call: TRBD2; clone_size: -; cdr3_length: 15; j_call: TRBJ2-7; v_call: TRBV12-3/TRBV12-4; cdr3_aa: CASSLAGAGYYEQYF; cdr3_nt: TGTGCCAGCAGCCTAGCGGGGGCGGGTTACTACGAGCAGTACTTC
d_call: TRBD2; clone_size: -; cdr3_length: 16; j_call: TRBJ2-7; v_call: TRBV29-1; cdr3_aa: CSVEEMTSGSWYEQYF; cdr3_nt: TGCAGCGTTGAAGAAATGACTAGCGGGAGTTGGTACGAGCAGTACTTC
d_call: TRBD2; clone_size: few; cdr3_length: 14; j_call: TRBJ2-7; v_call: TRBV27; cdr3_aa: CASSLGGRRDEQYF; cdr3_nt: TGTGCCAGCAGTTTAGGCGGGAGGAGGGACGAGCAGTACTTC
d_call: TRBD2; clone_size: -; cdr3_length: 14; j_call: TRBJ2-3; v_call: TRBV7-9; cdr3_aa: CASSTSGGGSTQYF; cdr3_nt: TGTGCCAGCAGCACTAGCGGAGGGGGATCGACGCAGTATTTT
d_call: TRBD1; clone_size: -; cdr3_length: 13; j_call: TRBJ2-3; v_call: TRBV29-1; cdr3_aa: CSVDRDSADTQYF; cdr3_nt: TGCAGCGTTGACCGGGACAGCGCAGATACGCAGTATTTT
d_call: TRBD1; clone_size: -; cdr3_length: 19; j_call: TRBJ2-6; v_call: TRBV19; cdr3_aa: CASTLGTVSHRAGANVLTF; cdr3_nt: TGTGCCAGTACATTGGGGACAGTCTCGCACCGGGCTGGGGCCAACGTCCTGACTTTC
d_call: -; clone_size: -; cdr3_length: 14; j_call: TRBJ1-2; v_call: TRBV27; cdr3_aa: CASRAGRFSYGYTF; cdr3_nt: TGTGCCAGCAGGGCGGGAAGGTTTTCGTATGGCTACACCTTC
d_call: -; clone_size: -; cdr3_length: 15; j_call: TRBJ2-5; v_call: TRBV4-3; cdr3_aa: CASSQAGEGAGTQYF; cdr3_nt: TGCGCCAGCAGCCAAGCAGGGGAAGGGGCGGGAACCCAGTACTTC
d_call: TRBD1; clone_size: -; cdr3_length: 15; j_call: TRBJ2-1; v_call: TRBV5-1; cdr3_aa: CASSYIDREHNEQFF; cdr3_nt: TGCGCCAGCAGCTACATAGACAGGGAACACAATGAGCAGTTCTTC
d_call: TRBD2; clone_size: -; cdr3_length: 17; j_call: TRBJ2-7; v_call: TRBV11-1; cdr3_aa: CASSFGTSGRYSYEQYF; cdr3_nt: TGTGCCAGCAGCTTTGGGACTAGCGGGAGATACTCCTACGAGCAGTACTTC
d_call: -; clone_size: -; cdr3_length: 13; j_call: TRBJ2-5; v_call: TRBV12-3/TRBV12-4; cdr3_aa: CASSSAGQETQYF; cdr3_nt: TGTGCCAGCAGTTCTGCAGGACAAGAGACCCAGTACTTC
d_call: -; clone_size: -; cdr3_length: 17; j_call: TRBJ1-1; v_call: TRBV10-3; cdr3_aa: CAIRERMEGPANTEAFF; cdr3_nt: TGTGCCATCAGAGAAAGAATGGAGGGCCCAGCGAACACTGAAGCTTTCTTT
d_call: TRBD1; clone_size: -; cdr3_length: 15; j_call: TRBJ2-5; v_call: TRBV6-6; cdr3_aa: CASRGQGGGQETQYF; cdr3_nt: TGTGCCAGCAGGGGACAGGGGGGAGGGCAAGAGACCCAGTACTTC
d_call: -; clone_size: -; cdr3_length: 17; j_call: TRBJ2-7; v_call: TRBV6-2/TRBV6-3; cdr3_aa: CASSYSSLRSYYNEQYF; cdr3_nt: TGTGCCAGCAGTTACTCGAGTCTCCGGAGCTACTACAATGAGCAGTACTTC
d_call: -; clone_size: -; cdr3_length: 12; j_call: TRBJ2-5; v_call: TRBV20-1; cdr3_aa: CSAATGRETQYF; cdr3_nt: TGCAGTGCCGCGACCGGGCGGGAGACCCAGTACTTC
d_call: TRBD2; clone_size: few; cdr3_length: 15; j_call: TRBJ2-1; v_call: TRBV12-3/TRBV12-4; cdr3_aa: CASSPNSGRANEQFF; cdr3_nt: TGTGCCAGCAGTCCCAATAGCGGGAGGGCCAATGAGCAGTTCTTC
d_call: TRBD1; clone_size: many; cdr3_length: 15; j_call: TRBJ2-7; v_call: TRBV6-2/TRBV6-3; cdr3_aa: CASSYTGTGAYEQYF; cdr3_nt: TGTGCCAGCAGTTACACCGGGACAGGGGCGTACGAGCAGTACTTC
d_call: -; clone_size: -; cdr3_length: 15; j_call: TRBJ1-1; v_call: TRBV6-1; cdr3_aa: CASRSESKGVGEAFF; cdr3_nt: TGTGCCAGTCGTTCCGAATCAAAGGGGGTTGGTGAAGCTTTCTTT
d_call: -; clone_size: -; cdr3_length: 14; j_call: TRBJ2-7; v_call: TRBV20-1; cdr3_aa: CSARTVFPTYEQYF; cdr3_nt: TGCAGTGCTAGAACTGTCTTCCCCACCTACGAGCAGTACTTC
d_call: -; clone_size: once; cdr3_length: 14; j_call: TRBJ2-2; v_call: TRBV11-2; cdr3_aa: CASSLEQVNGELFF; cdr3_nt: TGTGCCAGCAGCTTAGAACAGGTGAACGGGGAGCTGTTTTTT
d_call: -; clone_size: few; cdr3_length: 13; j_call: TRBJ2-5; v_call: TRBV5-1; cdr3_aa: CASSLSVSETQYF; cdr3_nt: TGCGCCAGCAGCCTATCCGTGAGTGAGACCCAGTACTTC
d_call: -; clone_size: few; cdr3_length: 13; j_call: TRBJ1-1; v_call: TRBV18; cdr3_aa: CASSRGPNTEAFF; cdr3_nt: TGTGCCAGCTCGAGGGGCCCGAACACTGAAGCTTTCTTT
d_call: TRBD2; clone_size: few; cdr3_length: 16; j_call: TRBJ2-5; v_call: TRBV18; cdr3_aa: CASSLNGLAGTETQYF; cdr3_nt: TGTGCCAGCTCACTAAACGGACTAGCGGGAACAGAGACCCAGTACTTC
d_call: -; clone_size: -; cdr3_length: 13; j_call: TRBJ1-6; v_call: TRBV28; cdr3_aa: CASSFFDNSPLHF; cdr3_nt: TGTGCCAGCAGTTTCTTTGATAATTCACCCCTCCACTTT
d_call: -; clone_size: -; cdr3_length: 14; j_call: TRBJ1-2; v_call: TRBV29-1; cdr3_aa: CSVRRDIESYGYTF; cdr3_nt: TGCAGCGTTCGAAGGGACATCGAAAGTTATGGCTACACCTTC
d_call: TRBD1; clone_size: -; cdr3_length: 14; j_call: TRBJ1-2; v_call: TRBV13; cdr3_aa: CASSPGQGKDGYTF; cdr3_nt: TGTGCCAGCAGCCCGGGACAGGGTAAAGATGGCTACACCTTC
d_call: TRBD1; clone_size: -; cdr3_length: 14; j_call: TRBJ2-5; v_call: TRBV27; cdr3_aa: CASSQTGILETQYF; cdr3_nt: TGTGCCAGCAGTCAGACAGGGATCCTAGAGACCCAGTACTTC
d_call: TRBD2; clone_size: -; cdr3_length: 15; j_call: TRBJ2-1; v_call: TRBV24-1; cdr3_aa: CATSEGTSGWDEQFF; cdr3_nt: TGTGCCACCAGTGAAGGGACTAGCGGTTGGGATGAGCAGTTCTTC
d_call: TRBD2; clone_size: -; cdr3_length: 19; j_call: TRBJ2-7; v_call: TRBV28; cdr3_aa: CASSQLFPGLAGGPHEQYF; cdr3_nt: TGTGCCAGCAGTCAACTCTTCCCGGGACTAGCGGGAGGGCCGCACGAGCAGTACTTC
d_call: TRBD2; clone_size: many; cdr3_length: 14; j_call: TRBJ2-7; v_call: TRBV7-2; cdr3_aa: CASSTGIAGHEQYF; cdr3_nt: TGTGCCAGCAGCACCGGGATAGCGGGACACGAGCAGTACTTC
d_call: TRBD1; clone_size: -; cdr3_length: 15; j_call: TRBJ2-5; v_call: TRBV2; cdr3_aa: CASSEDRGPSETQYF; cdr3_nt: TGTGCCAGCAGTGAGGACAGGGGGCCTTCAGAGACCCAGTACTTC
d_call: TRBD2; clone_size: -; cdr3_length: 18; j_call: TRBJ2-1; v_call: TRBV20-1; cdr3_aa: CSARALPGAGGSYNEQFF; cdr3_nt: TGCAGTGCTAGAGCCCTACCTGGAGCGGGAGGATCTTACAATGAGCAGTTCTTC
d_call: -; clone_size: few; cdr3_length: 13; j_call: TRBJ2-3; v_call: TRBV6-2/TRBV6-3; cdr3_aa: CASSHRETDTQYF; cdr3_nt: TGTGCCAGCAGCCACAGGGAAACAGATACGCAGTATTTT
d_call: -; clone_size: -; cdr3_length: 18; j_call: TRBJ2-5; v_call: TRBV7-2; cdr3_aa: CASSLAFFGGEGQGTQYF; cdr3_nt: -
d_call: -; clone_size: -; cdr3_length: 16; j_call: TRBJ2-6; v_call: TRBV7-9; cdr3_aa: CASSLRTGNGANVLTF; cdr3_nt: TGTGCCAGCAGCTTACGAACAGGGAACGGGGCCAACGTCCTGACTTTC